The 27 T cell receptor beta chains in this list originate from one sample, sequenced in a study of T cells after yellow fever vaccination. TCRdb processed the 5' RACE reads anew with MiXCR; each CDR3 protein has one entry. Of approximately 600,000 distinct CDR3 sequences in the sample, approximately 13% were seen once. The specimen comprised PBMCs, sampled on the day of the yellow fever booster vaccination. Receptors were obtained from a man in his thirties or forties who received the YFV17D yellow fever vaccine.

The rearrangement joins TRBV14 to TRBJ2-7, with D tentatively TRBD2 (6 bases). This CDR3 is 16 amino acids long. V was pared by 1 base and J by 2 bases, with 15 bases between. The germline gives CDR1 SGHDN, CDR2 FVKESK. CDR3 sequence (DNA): TGTGCCAGCAGCCAAGGCCCCGCGGGGAAAACCTACGAGCAGTACTTC. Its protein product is CASSQGPAGKTYEQYF.

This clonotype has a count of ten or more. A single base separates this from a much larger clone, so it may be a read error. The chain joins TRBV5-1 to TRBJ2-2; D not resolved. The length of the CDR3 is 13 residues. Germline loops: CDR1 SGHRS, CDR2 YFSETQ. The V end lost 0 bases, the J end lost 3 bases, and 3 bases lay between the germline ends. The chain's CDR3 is CASSLADTGELFF. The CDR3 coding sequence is TGCGCCAGCAGCTTGGCCGACACCGGGGAGCTGTTTTTT. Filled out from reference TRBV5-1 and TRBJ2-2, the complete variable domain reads KAGVTQTPRYLIKTRGQQVTLSCSPISGHRSVSWYQQTPGQGLQFLFEYFSETQRNKGNFPGRFSGRQFSNSRSEMNVSTLELGDSALYLCASSLADTGELFFGEGSRLTVL.

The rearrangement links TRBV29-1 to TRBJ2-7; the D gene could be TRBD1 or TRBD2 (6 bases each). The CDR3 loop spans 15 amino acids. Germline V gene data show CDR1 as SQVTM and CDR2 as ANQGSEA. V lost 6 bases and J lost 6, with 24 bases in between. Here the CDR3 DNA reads TGCAGCGTCCGTACGGGGGCGTCGTGGTTTAGCGAGCAGTACTTC. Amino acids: CSVRTGASWFSEQYF.

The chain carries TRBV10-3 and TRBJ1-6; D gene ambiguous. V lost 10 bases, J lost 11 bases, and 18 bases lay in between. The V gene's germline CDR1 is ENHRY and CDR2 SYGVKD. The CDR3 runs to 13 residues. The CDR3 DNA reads TGTGCCACAAGGGCCCCCGAGGATCCACCCCTCCACTTT. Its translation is CATRAPEDPPLHF.

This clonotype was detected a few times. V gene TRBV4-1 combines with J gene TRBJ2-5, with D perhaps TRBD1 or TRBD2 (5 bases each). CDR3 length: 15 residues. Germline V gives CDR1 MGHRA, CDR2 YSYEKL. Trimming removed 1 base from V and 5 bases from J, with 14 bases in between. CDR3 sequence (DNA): TGCGCCAGCAGCCAAGTTGACCGGGGCGGGGAGACCCAGTACTTC. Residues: CASSQVDRGGETQYF.

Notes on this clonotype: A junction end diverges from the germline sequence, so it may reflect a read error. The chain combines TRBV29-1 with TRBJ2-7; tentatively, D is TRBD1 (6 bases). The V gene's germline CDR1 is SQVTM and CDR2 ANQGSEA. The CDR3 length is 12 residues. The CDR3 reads CSAIPDSRASVF. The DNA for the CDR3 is TGCAGCGCCATACCGGACAGCCGGGCGTCCGTATTC.

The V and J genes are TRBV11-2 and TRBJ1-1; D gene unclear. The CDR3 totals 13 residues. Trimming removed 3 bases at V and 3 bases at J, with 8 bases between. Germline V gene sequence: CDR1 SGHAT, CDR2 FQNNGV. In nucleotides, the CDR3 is TGTGCCAGCAGCTTTTCCCGGGACACTGAAGCTTTCTTT. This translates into CASSFSRDTEAFF.

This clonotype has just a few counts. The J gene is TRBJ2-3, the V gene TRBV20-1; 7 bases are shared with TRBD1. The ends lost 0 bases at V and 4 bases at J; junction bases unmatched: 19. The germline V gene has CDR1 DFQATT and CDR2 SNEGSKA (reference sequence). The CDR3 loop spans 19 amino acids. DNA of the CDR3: TGCAGTGCTAGAGATGTAAATCGGTTGAGGGACAGAAAGCCAGATACGCAGTATTTT. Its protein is CSARDVNRLRDRKPDTQYF.

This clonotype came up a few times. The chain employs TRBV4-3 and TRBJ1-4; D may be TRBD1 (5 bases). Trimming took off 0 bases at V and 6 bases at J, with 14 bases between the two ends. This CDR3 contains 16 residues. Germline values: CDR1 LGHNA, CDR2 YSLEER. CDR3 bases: TGCGCCAGCAGCCAAGATAGTAGGGGCACCTATGAAAAACTGTTTTTT. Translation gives CASSQDSRGTYEKLFF.

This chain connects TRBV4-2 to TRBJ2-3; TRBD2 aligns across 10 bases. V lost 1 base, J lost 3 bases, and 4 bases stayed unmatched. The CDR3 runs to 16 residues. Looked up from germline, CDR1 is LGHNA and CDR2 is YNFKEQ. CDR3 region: CASSQASGRETDTQYF. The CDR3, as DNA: TGTGCCAGCAGCCAAGCAAGCGGGAGGGAGACAGATACGCAGTATTTT.

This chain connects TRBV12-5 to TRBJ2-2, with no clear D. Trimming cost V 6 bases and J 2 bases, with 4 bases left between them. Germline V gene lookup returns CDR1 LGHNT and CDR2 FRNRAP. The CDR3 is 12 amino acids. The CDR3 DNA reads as TGTGCTAGTGGCTATAACACCGGGGAGCTGTTTTTT. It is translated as CASGYNTGELFF.

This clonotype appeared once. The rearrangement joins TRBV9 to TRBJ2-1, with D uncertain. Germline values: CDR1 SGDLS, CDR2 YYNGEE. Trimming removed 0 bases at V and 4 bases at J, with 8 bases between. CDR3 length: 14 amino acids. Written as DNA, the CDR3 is TGTGCCAGCAGCGTAGACGACCCGTACAATGAGCAGTTCTTC. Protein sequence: CASSVDDPYNEQFF.

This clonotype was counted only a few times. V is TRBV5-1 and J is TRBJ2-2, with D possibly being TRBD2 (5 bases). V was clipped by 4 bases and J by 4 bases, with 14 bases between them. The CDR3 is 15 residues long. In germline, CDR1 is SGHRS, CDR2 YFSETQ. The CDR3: CASSPAGDPTGELFF. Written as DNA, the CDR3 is TGCGCCAGCAGCCCGGCGGGCGACCCCACCGGGGAGCTGTTTTTT. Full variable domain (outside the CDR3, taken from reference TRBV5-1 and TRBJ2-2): KAGVTQTPRYLIKTRGQQVTLSCSPISGHRSVSWYQQTPGQGLQFLFEYFSETQRNKGNFPGRFSGRQFSNSRSEMNVSTLELGDSALYLCASSPAGDPTGELFFGEGSRLTVL.

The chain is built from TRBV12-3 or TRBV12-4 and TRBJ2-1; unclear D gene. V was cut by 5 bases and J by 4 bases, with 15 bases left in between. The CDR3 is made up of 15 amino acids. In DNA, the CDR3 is TGTGCCAGCAGTCCCCCGCCACTTGGGTACAATGAGCAGTTCTTC. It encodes CASSPPPLGYNEQFF.

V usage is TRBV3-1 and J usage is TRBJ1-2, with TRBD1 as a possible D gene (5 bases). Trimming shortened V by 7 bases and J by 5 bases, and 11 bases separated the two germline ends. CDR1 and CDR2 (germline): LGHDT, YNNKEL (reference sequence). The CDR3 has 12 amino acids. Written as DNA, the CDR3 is TGTGCCAGCATGGGGGGATTATATGGCTACACCTTC. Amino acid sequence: CASMGGLYGYTF. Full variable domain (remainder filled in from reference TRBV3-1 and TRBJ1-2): DTAVSQTPKYLVTQMGNDKSIKCEQNLGHDTMYWYKQDSKKFLKIMFSYNNKELIINETVPNRFSPKSPDKAHLNLHINSLELGDSAVYFCASMGGLYGYTFGSGTRLTVV.

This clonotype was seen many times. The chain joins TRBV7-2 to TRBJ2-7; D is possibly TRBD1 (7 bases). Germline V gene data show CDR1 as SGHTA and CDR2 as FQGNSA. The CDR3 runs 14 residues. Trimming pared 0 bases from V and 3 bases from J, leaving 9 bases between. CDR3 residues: CASSLARGDYEQYF. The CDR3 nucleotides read TGTGCCAGCAGCTTAGCCAGGGGGGACTACGAGCAGTACTTC.

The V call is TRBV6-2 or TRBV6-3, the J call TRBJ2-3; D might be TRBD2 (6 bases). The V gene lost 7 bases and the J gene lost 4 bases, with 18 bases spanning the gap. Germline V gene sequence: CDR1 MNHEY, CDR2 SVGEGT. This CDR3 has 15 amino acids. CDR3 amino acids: CASIVDGTAADTQYF. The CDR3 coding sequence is TGTGCCAGCATCGTCGACGGGACTGCGGCAGATACGCAGTATTTT.

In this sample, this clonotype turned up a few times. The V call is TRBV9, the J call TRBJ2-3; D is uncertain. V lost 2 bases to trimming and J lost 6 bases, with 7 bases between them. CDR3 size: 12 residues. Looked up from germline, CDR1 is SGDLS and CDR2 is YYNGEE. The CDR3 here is CASSVGFDTQYF. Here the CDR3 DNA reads TGTGCCAGCAGCGTGGGTTTTGATACGCAGTATTTT.

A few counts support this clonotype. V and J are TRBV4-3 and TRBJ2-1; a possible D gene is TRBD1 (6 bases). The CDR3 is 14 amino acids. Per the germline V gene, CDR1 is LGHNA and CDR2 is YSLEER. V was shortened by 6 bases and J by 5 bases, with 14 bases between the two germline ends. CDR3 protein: CASSPGTYNNEQFF. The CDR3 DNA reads TGCGCCAGCAGTCCCGGGACATACAACAATGAGCAGTTCTTC.

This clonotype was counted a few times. This chain's CDR3 is CAWSVGGQDEQYF. The DNA of the CDR3 is TGTGCCTGGAGTGTCGGAGGGCAGGACGAGCAGTACTTC. V and J are TRBV30 and TRBJ2-7; tentative D call: TRBD2 (6 bases). Deletions cut 0 bases from V and 5 bases from J, with 11 bases between. The CDR3 extends over 13 amino acids. CDR1 and CDR2 from the germline V gene are GTSNPN and SVGIG (reference sequence).

In DNA, the CDR3 is TGTGCCAGCCGGGACGTTCGAGATACGCAGTATTTT. It codes for CASRDVRDTQYF. The gene calls are TRBV27 and TRBJ2-3; the D call may be TRBD1 or TRBD2 (5 bases each). The V gene's germline CDR1 is MNHEY and CDR2 SMNVEV (reference sequence). With 8 bases removed from V and 5 bases from J, the gap between germline ends came to 11 bases. CDR3 length: 12 residues.

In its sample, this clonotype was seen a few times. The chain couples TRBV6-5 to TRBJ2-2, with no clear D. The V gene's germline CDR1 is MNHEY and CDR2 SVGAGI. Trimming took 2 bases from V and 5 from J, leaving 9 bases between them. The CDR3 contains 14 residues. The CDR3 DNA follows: TGTGCCAGCAGTTACGGCCCCAGTACCGGGGAGCTGTTTTTT. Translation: CASSYGPSTGELFF.

CDR3 coding DNA: TGTGCCAGCAAGAGGGAAAGGGGAGGTGAGCAGTTCTTC. Protein product: CASKRERGGEQFF. The chain combines TRBV2 with TRBJ2-1; D may be TRBD2 (6 bases). Germline CDR1 and CDR2: SNHLY and FYNNEI. V lost 7 bases, J lost 9 bases, and 16 bases lay in between. CDR3 length: 13 residues.

The CDR3 here is CASSNLGTQYF. The DNA of the CDR3 is TGTGCCAGCAGTAATCTAGGGACCCAGTACTTC. The chain combines TRBV6-2 or TRBV6-3 with TRBJ2-5; D call uncertain. The CDR3 spans 11 residues. CDR1 is MNHEY and CDR2 is SVGEGT in the germline V gene. V was pared by 5 bases and J by 7 bases, with 8 bases between.

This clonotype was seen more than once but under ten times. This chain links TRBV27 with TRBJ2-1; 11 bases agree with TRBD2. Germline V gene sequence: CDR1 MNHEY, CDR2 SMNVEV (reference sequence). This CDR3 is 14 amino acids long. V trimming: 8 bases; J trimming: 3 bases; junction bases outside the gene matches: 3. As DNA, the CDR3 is TGTGCCAGCGCGGGACTAGCGGTCTACAATGAGCAGTTCTTC. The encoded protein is CASAGLAVYNEQFF.

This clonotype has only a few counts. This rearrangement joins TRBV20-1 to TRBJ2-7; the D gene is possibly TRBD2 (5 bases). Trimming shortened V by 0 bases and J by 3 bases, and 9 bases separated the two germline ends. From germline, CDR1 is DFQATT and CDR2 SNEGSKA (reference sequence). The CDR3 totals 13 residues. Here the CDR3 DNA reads TGCAGTGCTAGAGACGCTACTAGCTACGAGCAGTACTTC. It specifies CSARDATSYEQYF.

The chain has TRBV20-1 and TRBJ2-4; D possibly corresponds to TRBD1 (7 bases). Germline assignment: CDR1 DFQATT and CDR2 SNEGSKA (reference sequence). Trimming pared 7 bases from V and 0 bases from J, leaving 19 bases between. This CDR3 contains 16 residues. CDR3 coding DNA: TGCAGTGTGGGACCCAGACAGGGACTAGCCAAAAACATTCAGTACTTC. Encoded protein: CSVGPRQGLAKNIQYF.